Listed below are T cell receptor beta chains from one sample, sequenced in a study of CD8 T cells in Susac syndrome. TCRdb re-analysed the immunoSEQ multiplex PCR reads in MiXCR, keeping a single row per CDR3 protein. The sample contains around 150,000 distinct CDR3 sequences, around 95% of which appear only once. Input material: CD4+ T cells from PBMCs. The receptors were gathered from a human donor with Susac syndrome. Both conserved end residues are part of each CDR3. A D gene is named only where the DNA matches it firmly. Expanded clones are given a class, and other clones once, few, many or no size at all.

cdr3_nt cdr3_aa j_call d_call clone_size v_call
TGTGCCAGCAGCTTGGCCGGACTCACCATCTACGAGCAGTACTTC CASSLAGLTIYEQYF TRBJ2-7 NA NA TRBV5-6
TGCGCCAGTTTCATGGACCGAGGGACCCAGTACTTC CASFMDRGTQYF TRBJ2-5 NA NA TRBV5-1
TGTGCCAGCAGCCCGCAGGGACTCCAACGTCATTCACCCCTCCACTTT CASSPQGLQRHSPLHF TRBJ1-6 NA NA TRBV6-1
TGCGCCAGCAGCCGACGAGACAGTTATAATGAAAAACTGTTTTTT CASSRRDSYNEKLFF TRBJ1-4 NA NA TRBV4-1
TGTGCCAGCAGGGTGGACAGGGAGGCCACTGAAGCTTTCTTT CASRVDREATEAFF TRBJ1-1 TRBD1 NA TRBV6-5
TGTGCCAGCAGCCACGACTACGAGCAGTACTTC CASSHDYEQYF TRBJ2-7 NA few TRBV7-9
TGCAGCGTTGTGTACAGAAGCTCTGGGGCCAACGTCCTGACTTTC CSVVYRSSGANVLTF TRBJ2-6 NA NA TRBV29-1
TGCGCCAGCAGCCGTCACGGGCTAGCGGACCCCTACAATGAGCAGTTCTTC CASSRHGLADPYNEQFF TRBJ2-1 TRBD2 NA TRBV4-1
TGCAGCGTTGATAGTAGTCATACCGGGGAGCTGTTTTTT CSVDSSHTGELFF TRBJ2-2 NA NA TRBV29-1
TGTGCCAGCACGAAACCCGGGACAGGGGGCTTCAATGAGCAGTTCTTC CASTKPGTGGFNEQFF TRBJ2-1 TRBD1 NA TRBV7-2
TGTGCCAGCAGCCAGGGCGGGAACAGGGGCTACAATGAGCAGTTCTTC CASSQGGNRGYNEQFF TRBJ2-1 NA NA TRBV4-2
TGCAGTGCTGGTTCTGGGGCCAACGTCCTGACTTTC CSAGSGANVLTF TRBJ2-6 NA NA TRBV20-1
TGTGCCAGCAGTTACAATCCCCGCGGCGCAGAGACCCAGTACTTC CASSYNPRGAETQYF TRBJ2-5 NA once TRBV6-5
TGTGCCAGCAGTTTACGCGGACAGGAAAGCCAGCCCCAGCATTTT CASSLRGQESQPQHF TRBJ1-5 TRBD1 NA TRBV28
TGCGCCAGCAGCTATACCACAGATACGCAGTATTTT CASSYTTDTQYF TRBJ2-3 NA NA TRBV5-1
TGTGCCAGCAGTCACGGGACTAGCGGGAGCGGTGAGCAGTACTTC CASSHGTSGSGEQYF TRBJ2-7 TRBD2 NA TRBV28
TGCAGCGCCGCGGGACACTACAATGAGCAGTTCTTC CSAAGHYNEQFF TRBJ2-1 NA NA TRBV29-1
TGCGCCAGCACACTTCAGGGAAACAATGAGCAGTTCTTC CASTLQGNNEQFF TRBJ2-1 NA NA TRBV5-1
TGTGCCAGCAGCGACCCTCGGAGTCCCCTCCACTTT CASSDPRSPLHF TRBJ1-6 NA NA TRBV14
TGCAGCGTTGCAAAGAACACTGAAGCTTTCTTT CSVAKNTEAFF TRBJ1-1 NA NA TRBV29-1
TGTGCCAGCAGCCTAGCGCTCCAAGAGACCCAGTACTTC CASSLALQETQYF TRBJ2-5 NA few TRBV3-1
TGTGCCAGCAGTTCAACAGGGGCCGGCAATCAGCCCCAGCATTTT CASSSTGAGNQPQHF TRBJ1-5 TRBD1 NA TRBV12-3/TRBV12-4
TGTGCCAGCAGTGAATGGACAGGGGGAGTCTACGAGCAGTACTTC CASSEWTGGVYEQYF TRBJ2-7 TRBD1 NA TRBV25-1
TGTGCCAGCAGCCACGACGGCTACTATGGCTACACCTTC CASSHDGYYGYTF TRBJ1-2 NA NA TRBV6-5
TGTGCCAGCAGTGAAGCCGGAGGGGCCCAGCATTTT CASSEAGGAQHF TRBJ1-5 NA NA TRBV25-1
TGCGCCAGCAGCTGGGGACAGGGGACCGGGGAGCTGTTTTTT CASSWGQGTGELFF TRBJ2-2 TRBD1 NA TRBV5-1
TGTGCCAGCAGCCAAGGGACTGGAGGGCAAGAGACCCAGTACTTC CASSQGTGGQETQYF TRBJ2-5 NA NA TRBV3-1
TGCAGTGCTAGAGATTTTAGCAATCAGCCCCAGCATTTT CSARDFSNQPQHF TRBJ1-5 NA NA TRBV20-1
TGTGCCAGCAGTTTAGCGCGGGGTAATCAGCCCCAGCATTTT CASSLARGNQPQHF TRBJ1-5 NA NA TRBV12-3/TRBV12-4
TGTGCCACCAGTGATTTGCGCGGGAGCGGCTCAGATACGCAGTATTTT CATSDLRGSGSDTQYF TRBJ2-3 TRBD2 NA TRBV24-1
TGTGCCAGCAGCTTAGGCCCGGGACAAGAGATCCAGTACTTC CASSLGPGQEIQYF TRBJ2-5 NA NA TRBV7-9
TGCAGTGCCCCACAGGGACTCAACAATGAGCAGTTCTTC CSAPQGLNNEQFF TRBJ2-1 NA NA TRBV20-1
TGCAGCGTCGCACCGATTAGCGGGCCTGGCTATACGCAGTATTTT CSVAPISGPGYTQYF TRBJ2-3 TRBD2 NA TRBV29-1
TGTGCCAGCAGGAACGGACGGTCGAGGGGGGAGCAGTACTTC CASRNGRSRGEQYF TRBJ2-7 NA NA TRBV28
TGCGCCAGCAGACTAAGCAGGGACGAGCAGTACTTC CASRLSRDEQYF TRBJ2-7 NA NA TRBV10-2
TGCGCCAGCAGCCCCCTACTGGGCACCGGGGAGCTGTTTTTT CASSPLLGTGELFF TRBJ2-2 NA NA TRBV4-1
TGTGCCAGCAGCCCCACTAGCGGGGGCAACACAGATACGCAGTATTTT CASSPTSGGNTDTQYF TRBJ2-3 TRBD2 NA TRBV3-1
TGTGCCAGCAGTGCGAGGGAGGACTATGGCTACACCTTC CASSAREDYGYTF TRBJ1-2 NA NA TRBV12-3/TRBV12-4
TGTGCCAGCAGCCTTGGGACTAGGCGGACCGGGGAGCTGTTTTTT CASSLGTRRTGELFF TRBJ2-2 TRBD2 NA TRBV9
TGTGCCAGCAGCTCCCTGCCCTGGGTAACAACTGAAGCTTTCTTT CASSSLPWVTTEAFF TRBJ1-1 NA NA TRBV6-6
TGCAGTGCCGCCGACAGGGTGGACGGGGAGCTGTTTTTT CSAADRVDGELFF TRBJ2-2 TRBD1 NA TRBV20-1
TGTGCCAGCAGCTTAGCGCTCCATAAAGAGACCCAGTACTTC CASSLALHKETQYF TRBJ2-5 NA NA TRBV7-6
TGTGCCAGCAGTCCTGGGTTTCAGCCCCAGCATTTT CASSPGFQPQHF TRBJ1-5 NA once TRBV28
TGCGCCAGCAGCCAATTGGGACTAGCGACAGATACGCAGTATTTT CASSQLGLATDTQYF TRBJ2-3 TRBD2 NA TRBV4-1
TGTGCCAGCCGGACTAGCGGTGCCCTTCAGACCCAGTACTTC CASRTSGALQTQYF TRBJ2-5 TRBD2 NA TRBV5-8
TGTGCCAGTAGCGGGACAGGCATTAACACCGGGGAGCTGTTTTTT CASSGTGINTGELFF TRBJ2-2 TRBD1 NA TRBV19
TGTGCCAGTAGTATCAGGACAGGGTGGGCAGAGACCCAGTACTTC CASSIRTGWAETQYF TRBJ2-5 TRBD1 NA TRBV19
TGCAGCGTTGTCAGGGTTTCGTATACTGAAGCTTTCTTT CSVVRVSYTEAFF TRBJ1-1 NA NA TRBV29-1
TGTGCCAGCAGCGAGGACTATACGCAGTATTTT CASSEDYTQYF TRBJ2-3 NA NA TRBV9
TGTGCCAGCAGCCCGACCCAGGGGACCACTGATGGCTACACCTTC CASSPTQGTTDGYTF TRBJ1-2 NA NA TRBV3-1
TGTGCCAGCACCTCAGGGGTGGGGACAAAGCAGTACTTC CASTSGVGTKQYF TRBJ2-7 NA NA TRBV7-9